Presented here are 7 T cell receptor beta chains from one specimen sequenced in a study of cytomegalovirus exposure and HLA in healthy donors. Vbeta (60) and Jbeta (13) primers were used in the PCR. Generated by immunoSEQ multiplex PCR, the TCRdb table keeps only in-frame clones and is missing some. There are 170,000 or so clones in the sample; roughly 80% occur only once, and 6% to 7.5% lies in the top ten. The sequenced sample was PBMCs. The receptors were sampled from a man aged 25-45 years in good health and CMV-seropositive.

The chain is built from TRBV27 and TRBJ2-7; TRBD2 matches 9 bases. Unmatched junction bases numbered 14, after V lost 2 bases and J lost 9 bases. The CDR3 is made up of 16 amino acids. The V gene's germline CDR1 is MNHEY and CDR2 SMNVEV (reference sequence). CDR3 sequence (DNA): TGTGCCAGCAGTTTAAGGGTGGGGCGCGGGGGGGCCGGGCAGTACTTC. This translates into CASSLRVGRGGAGQYF.

The chain recombines TRBV28 with TRBJ1-2; possible D gene TRBD1, 6 bases. The V gene lost 7 bases and the J gene lost 8 bases, with 23 bases spanning the gap. The CDR3 is 15 amino acids. Per the germline V gene, CDR1 is MDHEN and CDR2 is SYDVKM. DNA for the CDR3: TGTGCCAGCATCACCCACCAGGGGACGGGGTACGGCTACACCTTC. It specifies CASITHQGTGYGYTF.

The genes are TRBV6-1 and TRBJ2-7; D might be TRBD1 (7 bases). The CDR3 has 16 residues. CDR1 and CDR2 from the germline V gene are MNHNS and SASEGT. Trimming removed 0 bases at V and 2 bases at J, with 14 bases between. The CDR3 region is CASSEAIGGGAYEQYF. The CDR3 DNA reads TGTGCCAGCAGTGAAGCTATCGGAGGGGGCGCCTACGAGCAGTACTTC.

The chain uses TRBV7-6 and TRBJ2-1; D is possibly TRBD2 (6 bases). The CDR3 runs 16 residues. Germline V gene data show CDR1 as SGHVS and CDR2 as FNYEAQ. The V end was cut by 0 bases, the J end by 8 bases, with 17 bases between. CDR3 sequence: CASSLASGLPDDEQFF. CDR3 nucleotide sequence: TGTGCCAGCAGCTTAGCGTCCGGACTACCCGACGATGAGCAGTTCTTC. Full variable domain (missing parts from reference TRBV7-6 and TRBJ2-1): GAGVSQSPRYKVTKRGQDVALRCDPISGHVSLYWYRQALGQGPEFLTYFNYEAQQDKSGLPNDRFSAERPEGSISTLTIQRTEQRDSAMYRCASSLASGLPDDEQFFGPGTRLTVL.

The rearrangement joins TRBV4-1 to TRBJ2-7; the match to TRBD2 covers 8 bases. The CDR3 is 15 amino acids. Trimming removed 3 bases from V and 4 bases from J; junction bases left unmatched: 8. In germline, CDR1 is MGHRA, CDR2 YSYEKL. CDR3 amino acids: CASSHHGTSDYEQYF. The DNA for the CDR3 is TGCGCCAGCAGCCATCACGGGACTAGTGATTACGAGCAGTACTTC.

This chain links TRBV5-1 with TRBJ1-4; D remains unclear. The V gene's germline CDR1 is SGHRS and CDR2 YFSETQ. The CDR3 runs 14 residues. V lost 0 bases and J 8 bases, leaving 11 bases between the germline ends. DNA for the CDR3: TGCGCCAGCAGCTTGGACGGCGGTTCCGAAAAACTGTTTTTT. It translates to CASSLDGGSEKLFF.

Comments on this clone: A read error may produce the germline difference seen at one junction end. J is TRBJ2-2 and V is TRBV6-5; D may be TRBD2 (5 bases). Germline lookup yields CDR1 MNHEY and CDR2 SVGAGI. This CDR3 spans 16 amino acids. The DNA for the CDR3 is TGTGCAAGCAGTTACGAAGCGGCTTTGAACACCGGGGAGCTGTTTTTT. The encoded protein is CASSYEAALNTGELFF.